The 27 T cell receptor beta chains below all came from one sample that was sequenced in a study of beta chain features in type 1 diabetes (dated by TCRdb to between 2018 and 2020). The library was obtained by the immunoSEQ multiplex PCR assay. The entire amount of isolated RNA was reverse transcribed using the High Capacity cDNA Reverse Transcription Kit, so the sequenced TCRB transcripts were expressed ones. Sourced from immuneACCESS, this table was stored by TCRdb with only in-frame sequences that have V and J called. A share of the clones is absent; for the studies checked, an unresolved V gene accounts for under half, and the remainder has no known explanation. The sample profile shows 300,000 to 450,000 clones; about 20% of them were found once. The leading ten clones occupy approximately 0.041% of the sample. Sequences were obtained from naive CD4+ T cells from blood. The sample's cell subset or site label is to be understood as: true naive CD4+ T cells. These receptors all come from a woman aged 18-29 years in good health.

This clone was seen only a few times. The V call is TRBV2, the J call TRBJ2-3; TRBD1 matches 10 bases. CDR3 length equals 13 residues. J lost 5 bases, V lost 4 bases, and 0 bases had no gene match. Per germline, CDR1 SNHLY and CDR2 FYNNEI. The CDR3 DNA reads TGTGCCAGCAGTGGGGACAGGGGAGATACGCAGTATTTT. Its translation is CASSGDRGDTQYF.

The rearrangement joins TRBV9 to TRBJ2-3; 8 bases match TRBD1. J lost 4 bases, V lost 5 bases, and 3 bases had no gene match. In germline, CDR1 is SGDLS, CDR2 YYNGEE. The CDR3 is 13 residues long. This CDR3 is CASRGQAADTQYF. The CDR3 DNA sequence: TGTGCCAGCAGGGGACAGGCCGCAGATACGCAGTATTTT.

The chain couples TRBV5-1 to TRBJ2-7; D is uncertain. Trimming pared 0 bases from V and 12 bases from J, leaving 16 bases between. CDR1 is SGHRS, CDR2 YFSETQ, per germline. This CDR3 has 13 residues. CDR3 residues: CASSLAGIDSRYF. CDR3 coding DNA: TGCGCCAGCAGCTTGGCCGGTATAGATTCTCGGTACTTC. The whole variable domain, remainder taken from reference TRBV5-1 and TRBJ2-7, is KAGVTQTPRYLIKTRGQQVTLSCSPISGHRSVSWYQQTPGQGLQFLFEYFSETQRNKGNFPGRFSGRQFSNSRSEMNVSTLELGDSALYLCASSLAGIDSRYFGPGTRLTVT.

The chain combines TRBV6-6 with TRBJ2-1, with a weak D call TRBD2 (5 bases). The CDR3 is 13 residues long. CDR1 and CDR2 (germline): MNHNY, SVGAGI (reference sequence). Trimming shortened V by 5 bases and J by 10 bases, and 15 bases separated the two germline ends. The CDR3 region is CASSRAGTWEQFF. The CDR3 DNA follows: TGTGCCAGCAGTCGCGCGGGCACGTGGGAGCAGTTCTTC.

Notes on this clone: Other DNA sequences from this sample encode an identical CDR3 as well. The chain uses TRBV6-5 and TRBJ1-2; D ambiguous. The CDR3 extends over 12 amino acids. V dropped 6 bases and J dropped 4 bases, with 9 bases sitting between them. Germline values: CDR1 MNHEY, CDR2 SVGAGI. The CDR3 bases are TGTGCCAGCAGCGAAGGAGGCTATGGCTACACCTTC. Encoded protein: CASSEGGYGYTF.

The chain recombines TRBV10-3 with TRBJ2-1; D perhaps matches TRBD1 (6 bases). Germline CDR1 ENHRY, CDR2 SYGVKD. V lost 6 bases to trimming and J lost 7 bases, with 22 bases between them. This CDR3 contains 16 residues. The CDR3 reads CAIRTHREMLGNEQFF. The CDR3 nucleotides read TGTGCCATCAGAACACACAGGGAAATGTTGGGGAATGAGCAGTTCTTC.

This clone was seen a few times. The V call is TRBV2, the J call TRBJ1-5, with 12 bases aligning to TRBD1. The CDR3 extends over 16 amino acids. Germline V gene sequence: CDR1 SNHLY, CDR2 FYNNEI. V lost 6 bases, J lost 4 bases, and 7 bases stayed unmatched. The CDR3 nucleotides read TGTGCCAGCAGCAAAGAGGGACAGGGGGCGAATCAGCCCCAGCATTTT. It encodes CASSKEGQGANQPQHF.

This clone was detected a few times. The rearrangement uses TRBV5-4 and TRBJ2-5; 7 nucleotides match TRBD2. CDR1 SGHNT and CDR2 YYREEE come from the germline V gene (reference sequence). V shed 4 bases, J shed 4 bases, and the junction held 7 bases outside the gene matches. This CDR3 has 14 residues. The CDR3 reads CASSIPGGSETQYF. DNA of the CDR3: TGTGCCAGCAGCATCCCGGGGGGTTCAGAGACCCAGTACTTC.

The chain employs TRBV4-2 and TRBJ2-1; D gene ambiguous. Trimming pared 4 bases from V and 7 bases from J, leaving 11 bases between. CDR1 is LGHNA and CDR2 is YNFKEQ in the germline V gene. The CDR3 extends over 13 amino acids. The CDR3 nucleotides are TGTGCCAGCAGCCGAAAAGAGAATAATGAGCAGTTCTTC. It codes for CASSRKENNEQFF.

There are a few counts of this clone. V is TRBV29-1 and J is TRBJ2-7; possible D gene TRBD1, 5 bases. Trimming cost V 2 bases and J 4 bases, with 6 bases left between them. The CDR3 consists of 11 residues. Germline-derived CDR1 and CDR2 are SQVTM and ANQGSEA. CDR3 bases: TGCAGCGTTGAAAGGGGTTACGAGCAGTACTTC. Amino acid sequence: CSVERGYEQYF.

Comments on this clone: Other DNA sequences in this sample translate to the same CDR3. The chain employs TRBV20-1 and TRBJ2-5; D gene uncertain. This CDR3 spans 10 amino acids. Germline lookup yields CDR1 DFQATT and CDR2 SNEGSKA (reference sequence). V was pared by 6 bases and J by 4 bases, with 6 bases between. CDR3 protein: CSAPRETQYF. CDR3 bases: TGCAGTGCCCCGCGAGAGACCCAGTACTTC.

The gene calls are TRBV27 and TRBJ2-1; no clear D. Trimming stripped 2 bases from V and 1 base from J, with 12 bases between. This CDR3 is built from 16 residues. Germline loops: CDR1 MNHEY, CDR2 SMNVEV (reference sequence). The DNA of the CDR3 is TGTGCCAGCAGTTTAATGCAGGCTACTTCCTACAATGAGCAGTTCTTC. It is translated as CASSLMQATSYNEQFF.

In this sample, this clone turned up a few times. This rearrangement joins TRBV28 to TRBJ2-5; 8 bases agree with TRBD2. This CDR3 has 18 amino acids. J lost 1 base, V lost 3 bases, and 13 bases had no gene match. CDR1 is MDHEN, CDR2 SYDVKM, per germline. The CDR3 loop reads CASSFLGTRKRLQETQYF. CDR3 DNA: TGTGCCAGCAGTTTCCTCGGGACTAGGAAGAGACTCCAAGAGACCCAGTACTTC.

A remark on this clone: A junction end diverges from the germline sequence, so it may reflect a read error. The chain is built from TRBV7-7 and TRBJ2-5; no reliable D call. This CDR3 contains 15 residues. The germline V gene has CDR1 SSHAT and CDR2 FNYEAQ (reference sequence). For the CDR3, the DNA is TGTGCTAGCAGCTCCTCCCGAAGCCACCAAGAGACCCAGTACTTC. Protein sequence: CASSSSRSHQETQYF.

The chain couples TRBV7-9 to TRBJ1-5, with 7 bases matching TRBD1. The ends lost 5 bases at V and 0 bases at J; junction bases unmatched: 1. CDR1 and CDR2 (germline): SEHNR, FQNEAQ (reference sequence). The CDR3 spans 14 residues. The CDR3 sequence: CASSRTGSNQPQHF. The DNA for the CDR3 is TGTGCCAGCAGCAGGACAGGTAGCAATCAGCCCCAGCATTTT.

The chain is built from TRBV6-6 and TRBJ2-7, with D possibly TRBD2 on 6 matching bases. Trimming left V 6 bases short and J 2 bases short, with 14 bases between. Germline V gene sequence: CDR1 MNHNY, CDR2 SVGAGI (reference sequence). The CDR3 runs to 14 residues. In DNA, the CDR3 is TGTGCCAGCAGCAACACGGGACTCCCCTACGAGCAGTACTTC. Protein: CASSNTGLPYEQYF.

The chain joins TRBV30 to TRBJ1-1; D might be TRBD1 (6 bases). The V end was cut by 1 base, the J end by 5 bases, with 11 bases between. Germline V gene data show CDR1 as GTSNPN and CDR2 as SVGIG (reference sequence). The CDR3 totals 13 residues. The CDR3 here is CAWSALGGTEAFF. The DNA for the CDR3 is TGTGCCTGGAGTGCCCTAGGGGGAACTGAAGCTTTCTTT.

The chain is built from TRBV10-3 and TRBJ2-7, with 12 bases identical to TRBD1. J was trimmed by 6 bases and V by 6 bases; bases with no gene match: 12. The CDR3 is made up of 16 amino acids. The V gene's germline CDR1 is ENHRY and CDR2 SYGVKD. This chain's CDR3 is CAIRPEPGQGALEQYF. The CDR3 DNA is TGTGCCATCAGACCCGAACCGGGACAGGGGGCTCTCGAGCAGTACTTC.

This clone occurred a few times. This chain's CDR3 is CASTLPRLGYGEQYF. The CDR3 DNA is TGTGCCAGCACCCTCCCCCGTCTAGGATATGGAGAGCAGTACTTC. The chain combines TRBV7-9 with TRBJ2-7; no clear D. The CDR3 contains 15 residues. Germline-derived CDR1 and CDR2 are SEHNR and FQNEAQ (reference sequence). Trimming took off 7 bases at V and 7 bases at J, with 23 bases between the two ends. Full variable domain (outside the CDR3, taken from reference TRBV7-9 and TRBJ2-7): DTGVSQNPRHKITKRGQNVTFRCDPISEHNRLYWYRQTLGQGPEFLTYFQNEAQLEKSRLLSDRFSAERPKGSFSTLEIQRTEQGDSAMYLCASTLPRLGYGEQYFGPGTRLTVT.

The chain carries TRBV28 and TRBJ1-4; no reliable D call. Germline V gene data show CDR1 as MDHEN and CDR2 as SYDVKM. This CDR3 is built from 15 residues. The V end was cut by 3 bases, the J end by 8 bases, with 16 bases between. The chain's CDR3 is CASSFDEGLGEKLFF. In DNA, the CDR3 is TGTGCCAGCAGTTTTGATGAGGGATTAGGGGAAAAACTGTTTTTT.

This clone has only a few counts. V usage is TRBV11-3 and J usage is TRBJ2-1; D may be TRBD1 (6 bases). The germline gives CDR1 SGHNT, CDR2 YENEEA. V dropped 6 bases and J dropped 8 bases, with 14 bases sitting between them. The CDR3 extends over 13 amino acids. The CDR3 region has the DNA TGTGCCAGCAGAGAACAGGGCCGGGATGAGCAGTTCTTC. It translates to CASREQGRDEQFF. The whole variable domain, remainder taken from reference TRBV11-3 and TRBJ2-1, is EAGVVQSPRYKIIEKKQPVAFWCNPISGHNTLYWYLQNLGQGPELLIRYENEEAVDDSQLPKDRFSAERLKGVDSTLKIQPAELGDSAVYLCASREQGRDEQFFGPGTRLTVL.

This chain links TRBV2 with TRBJ1-1; a possible D gene is TRBD1 (6 bases). Trimming pared 6 bases from V and 1 base from J, leaving 15 bases between. CDR3 length: 15 residues. Germline V gene sequence: CDR1 SNHLY, CDR2 FYNNEI. The CDR3 loop is CASRSRGPRNTEAFF. In DNA form, the CDR3 reads TGTGCCAGCAGGAGCAGGGGTCCTAGGAACACTGAAGCTTTCTTT.

This clone has more than one count but fewer than ten. J is TRBJ2-1 and V is TRBV4-2; 13 bases map to TRBD2. The J segment lost 10 bases and the V segment lost 2 bases, leaving 2 bases of the junction unmatched. Looked up from germline, CDR1 is LGHNA and CDR2 is YNFKEQ. CDR3 length: 14 residues. Here the CDR3 DNA reads TGTGCCAGCAGCCAACTACTAGCGGGGGGGGAGCAGTTCTTC. Protein: CASSQLLAGGEQFF.

V is TRBV9 and J is TRBJ2-1, with 7 nucleotides matching TRBD2. Germline-derived CDR1 and CDR2 are SGDLS and YYNGEE. V gave up 0 bases and J gave up 4 bases; unmatched junction bases: 4. This CDR3 spans 15 amino acids. The CDR3 loop is CASSVGLAVYNEQFF. CDR3 DNA sequence: TGTGCCAGCAGCGTAGGCCTAGCGGTTTACAATGAGCAGTTCTTC.

The rearrangement links TRBV18 to TRBJ2-3; 8 nucleotides match TRBD2. V shed 1 base and J 2 bases; nucleotides not matched to a gene: 5. This CDR3 comprises 16 residues. CDR1 and CDR2 from the germline V gene are KGHSH and LQKENI. The CDR3 DNA follows: TGTGCCAGCTCACCACGGGACGGGAGGGCCACAGATACGCAGTATTTT. Residues: CASSPRDGRATDTQYF.

This clone was counted between two and nine times. This sequence joins TRBV7-3 and TRBJ2-1; 10 bases agree with TRBD2. Per germline, CDR1 SGHTA and CDR2 FQGTGA. This CDR3 comprises 17 residues. With V trimmed by 1 base and J by 0 bases, 3 bases remained unmatched. The CDR3 loop is CASSLRGLATSYNEQFF. CDR3 nucleotide sequence: TGTGCCAGCAGCTTAAGGGGACTAGCGACCTCCTACAATGAGCAGTTCTTC.

This clone was detected only a few times. The chain recombines TRBV13 with TRBJ2-7; possible D gene TRBD2, 6 bases. Germline V gives CDR1 PRHDT, CDR2 FYEKMQ (reference sequence). The CDR3 covers 13 residues. The ends were cut back, 5 bases at V and 5 bases at J, with 13 bases in the middle. CDR3 in DNA: TGTGCCAGCAGCCGTCGACTAGAGGACGAGCAGTACTTC. It translates to CASSRRLEDEQYF.